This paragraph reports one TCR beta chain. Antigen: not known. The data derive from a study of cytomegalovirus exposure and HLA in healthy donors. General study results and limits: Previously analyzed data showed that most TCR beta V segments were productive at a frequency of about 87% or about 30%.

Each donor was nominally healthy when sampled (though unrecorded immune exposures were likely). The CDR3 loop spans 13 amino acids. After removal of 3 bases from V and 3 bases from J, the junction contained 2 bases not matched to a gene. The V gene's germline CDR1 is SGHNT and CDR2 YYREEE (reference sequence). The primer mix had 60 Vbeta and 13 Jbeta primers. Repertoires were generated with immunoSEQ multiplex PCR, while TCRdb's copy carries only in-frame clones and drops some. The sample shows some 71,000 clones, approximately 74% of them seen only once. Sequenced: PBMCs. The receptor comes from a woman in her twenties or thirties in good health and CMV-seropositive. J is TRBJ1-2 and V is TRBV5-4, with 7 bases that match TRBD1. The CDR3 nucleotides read TGTGCCAGCAGCTATACAGGGGACTATGGCTACACCTTC. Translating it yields CASSYTGDYGYTF. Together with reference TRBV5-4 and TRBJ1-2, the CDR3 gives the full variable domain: ETGVTQSPTHLIKTRGQQVTLRCSSQSGHNTVSWYQQALGQGPQFIFQYYREEENGRGNFPPRFSGLQFPNYSSELNVNALELDDSALYLCASSYTGDYGYTFGSGTRLTVV.